This TCR beta chain originates from a study of T cell responses to AZD1222 COVID-19 vaccine. Study findings and constraints: Repertoire sampling happened only post peak T cell response. The sample set comprised mostly white British donors with more females, and clonal diversity was possibly underestimated.

A note on this clone: Its cognate antigen is unknown.

TCRdb's table, derived via immunoSEQ multiplex PCR, lists solely in-frame clones and lacks some. The table lists 130,000 to 150,000 clones, about 93% of them singletons, with approximately 2% in the top ten. Germline loops: CDR1 SGHAT, CDR2 FQNNGV. The CDR3 is 13 amino acids. Unmatched junction bases numbered 5, after V lost 5 bases and J lost 5 bases. The receptor was isolated from an adult in good health. The starting material was peripheral blood, obtained on day 0 of AZD1222 vaccination. J is TRBJ1-2 and V is TRBV11-2; 7 bases are a match to TRBD1. CDR3 DNA: TGTGCCAGCAGCCCCCGGACAGGATATGGCTACACCTTC. This sequence encodes CASSPRTGYGYTF.